Each of the 18 T cell receptor beta chains below was sequenced from the same sample in a study of blood T cell repertoires in COVID-19. Sequencing was performed with immunoSEQ multiplex PCR; in TCRdb, only in-frame clones are kept and a portion is missing. The sample holds approximately 35,000 clones, 85% seen once. The specimen was peripheral blood. Every receptor here comes from a man between 60 and 70 years old with active COVID-19.

This clone was seen a handful of times. V usage is TRBV2 and J usage is TRBJ2-1; 12 bases match TRBD2. The germline CDR1 and CDR2 sequences are SNHLY and FYNNEI. This CDR3 contains 17 residues. Trimming took 5 bases from V and 4 from J; bases not matched to a gene: 9. CDR3 residues: CASSLRTSGIPYNEQFF. The CDR3 coding sequence is TGTGCCAGCAGTCTAAGGACTAGCGGGATCCCTTACAATGAGCAGTTCTTC.

The chain uses TRBV12-3 or TRBV12-4 and TRBJ2-1; D is ambiguous. Deletions cut 4 bases from V and 15 bases from J, with 16 bases between. The CDR3 has 12 residues. The DNA for the CDR3 is TGTGCCAGCAGTTCCACCACAGTGGCCGTGTTCTTC. Protein sequence: CASSSTTVAVFF.

V usage is TRBV28 and J usage is TRBJ1-2; TRBD1 matches at 7 bases. The CDR3 has 15 residues. J was trimmed by 4 bases and V by 6 bases; bases with no gene match: 11. Germline loops: CDR1 MDHEN, CDR2 SYDVKM. The DNA of the CDR3 is TGTGCCAGCAGATACCCCACAGGGGTTGGCTATGGCTACACCTTC. Protein product: CASRYPTGVGYGYTF.

This chain links TRBV6-1 with TRBJ2-5; 9 nucleotides agree with TRBD1. This CDR3 is 16 amino acids long. J lost 5 bases, V lost 3 bases, and 10 bases had no gene match. Germline-derived CDR1 and CDR2 are MNHNS and SASEGT. This chain's CDR3 is CASSDPATGGRETQYF. The CDR3 bases are TGTGCCAGCAGTGACCCTGCGACAGGGGGGCGGGAGACCCAGTACTTC.

The rearrangement links TRBV3-1 (or the pseudogene TRBV3-2) to TRBJ2-3; the D gene is possibly TRBD2 (6 bases). Germline V gene data show CDR1 as LGHDT and CDR2 as YNNKEL (reference sequence). The CDR3 covers 15 residues. V was clipped by 3 bases and J by 0 bases, with 10 bases between them. This CDR3 is CASSHGGISTDTQYF. Here the CDR3 DNA reads TGTGCCAGCAGCCACGGCGGGATTAGCACAGATACGCAGTATTTT.

The gene calls are TRBV7-2 and TRBJ2-1, with D maybe TRBD2 (5 bases). Looked up from germline, CDR1 is SGHTA and CDR2 is FQGNSA. Deletions cut 4 bases from V and 1 base from J, with 14 bases between. This CDR3 is built from 16 residues. CDR3 nucleotides: TGTGCCAGCAGCTCGGTCCGGGGAGATTCCTACAATGAGCAGTTCTTC. Translation: CASSSVRGDSYNEQFF. The full variable domain, in which reference TRBV7-2 and TRBJ2-1 provide the parts outside the CDR3, is GAGVSQSPSNKVTEKGKDVELRCDPISGHTALYWYRQSLGQGLEFLIYFQGNSAPDKSGLPSDRFSAERTGGSVSTLTIQRTQQEDSAVYLCASSSVRGDSYNEQFFGPGTRLTVL.

This chain links TRBV5-1 with TRBJ1-4; a weak D match, TRBD1 (5 bases). This CDR3 has 15 amino acids. The germline gives CDR1 SGHRS, CDR2 YFSETQ. The V end lost 4 bases, the J end lost 7 bases, and 17 bases lay between the germline ends. The chain's CDR3 is CASSPNAGSGEKLFF. DNA of the CDR3: TGCGCCAGCAGCCCGAATGCAGGGTCTGGTGAAAAACTGTTTTTT.

This clone was recorded a few times. The chain is built from TRBV6-4 and TRBJ2-3; D is unclear. Germline V gene sequence: CDR1 MRHNA, CDR2 SNTAGT. Trimming pared 0 bases from V and 1 base from J, leaving 5 bases between. This CDR3 spans 14 amino acids. The CDR3: CASSDSGGTDTQYF. For the CDR3, the DNA is TGTGCCAGCAGTGACTCAGGAGGCACAGATACGCAGTATTTT.

The rearrangement uses TRBV2 and TRBJ1-1; unclear D gene. Germline CDR1 reads SNHLY; CDR2 reads FYNNEI. V was clipped by 4 bases and J by 1 base, with 7 bases between them. The CDR3 sequence is 13 residues long. The CDR3 sequence: CASSGPQNTEAFF. The CDR3 DNA sequence: TGTGCCAGCAGTGGGCCCCAGAACACTGAAGCTTTCTTT.

V gene TRBV18 combines with J gene TRBJ2-4; the D gene is possibly TRBD1 (7 bases). CDR3 length: 13 residues. V shed 3 bases and J shed 9 bases, with 12 bases lying between them. Germline CDR1 reads KGHSH; CDR2 reads LQKENI. The chain's CDR3 is CASSPLQGGIQYF. CDR3 nucleotides: TGTGCCAGCTCACCGCTTCAGGGGGGCATTCAGTACTTC.

The V call is TRBV18, the J call TRBJ2-3, with a possible D match to TRBD2 (6 bases). The V gene lost 2 bases and the J gene lost 1 base, with 10 bases spanning the gap. Germline CDR1 and CDR2: KGHSH and LQKENI. This CDR3 has 15 residues. CDR3 coding DNA: TGTGCCAGCTCACCAGAGGCTAGCGGCACAGATACGCAGTATTTT. Translated, it gives CASSPEASGTDTQYF.

The V call is TRBV6-6, the J call TRBJ2-3, with 10 bases fitting TRBD2. This CDR3 comprises 17 residues. The junction had 14 bases not matched to a gene; V was cut back by 5 bases and J by 6 bases. Germline values: CDR1 MNHNY, CDR2 SVGAGI (reference sequence). The CDR3: CASSPRTSGHGRDTQYF. DNA of the CDR3: TGTGCCAGCAGTCCGCGGACTAGCGGCCATGGTAGGGATACGCAGTATTTT.

In this sample, this clone turned up once. The gene calls are TRBV19 and TRBJ2-7, with 9 bases that match TRBD2. Germline V gene sequence: CDR1 LNHDA, CDR2 SQIVND (reference sequence). CDR3 length: 14 amino acids. V gave up 4 bases and J gave up 2 bases; unmatched junction bases: 3. The CDR3 region is CASSRAGGTYEQYF. The CDR3 DNA reads TGTGCCAGTAGTAGAGCGGGGGGTACCTACGAGCAGTACTTC.

CDR3 in DNA: TGTGCCAGCAGTAAACGGGAGGCCACAGATACGCAGTATTTT. Protein sequence: CASSKREATDTQYF. The chain carries TRBV6-5 and TRBJ2-3, with TRBD2 matching 7 bases. The CDR3 covers 14 residues. The germline V gene has CDR1 MNHEY and CDR2 SVGAGI. The junction had 4 bases not matched to a gene; V was cut back by 5 bases and J by 2 bases.

Regarding this clone: Its ends do not fully match the called genes, so a read error is possible. This chain links TRBV15 with TRBJ2-7; D uncertain. Germline lookup yields CDR1 LNHNV and CDR2 YYDKDF (reference sequence). The CDR3 loop spans 13 amino acids. The CDR3 coding sequence is TGTGCCACCAGCGGAGACCTATCAAACGAGCAGTACTTC. Its protein product is CATSGDLSNEQYF.

The chain recombines TRBV11-2 with TRBJ1-5; D call uncertain. The CDR3 is 13 amino acids. CDR1 is SGHAT, CDR2 FQNNGV, per germline. V was shortened by 1 base and J by 4 bases, with 5 bases between the two germline ends. The CDR3 region has the DNA TGTGCCAGCAGCTTAGGGCCGAATCAGCCCCAGCATTTT. It specifies CASSLGPNQPQHF.

The gene calls are TRBV14 and TRBJ2-7, with 7 nucleotides matching TRBD1. V dropped 3 bases and J dropped 0; count of bases not matched to a gene: 5. This CDR3 has 15 residues. The germline gives CDR1 SGHDN, CDR2 FVKESK. The CDR3 spells CASSHYRGFSYEQYF. The CDR3 DNA reads as TGTGCCAGCAGCCATTACAGGGGCTTCTCCTACGAGCAGTACTTC.

This chain connects TRBV2 to TRBJ1-1; TRBD1 might be the D (6 bases). Germline lookup yields CDR1 SNHLY and CDR2 FYNNEI. V was pared by 8 bases and J by 1 base, with 14 bases between. The CDR3 is 14 residues long. The CDR3 is CASRYWGQNTEAFF. CDR3 nucleotides: TGTGCCAGCCGTTACTGGGGACAGAACACTGAAGCTTTCTTT.